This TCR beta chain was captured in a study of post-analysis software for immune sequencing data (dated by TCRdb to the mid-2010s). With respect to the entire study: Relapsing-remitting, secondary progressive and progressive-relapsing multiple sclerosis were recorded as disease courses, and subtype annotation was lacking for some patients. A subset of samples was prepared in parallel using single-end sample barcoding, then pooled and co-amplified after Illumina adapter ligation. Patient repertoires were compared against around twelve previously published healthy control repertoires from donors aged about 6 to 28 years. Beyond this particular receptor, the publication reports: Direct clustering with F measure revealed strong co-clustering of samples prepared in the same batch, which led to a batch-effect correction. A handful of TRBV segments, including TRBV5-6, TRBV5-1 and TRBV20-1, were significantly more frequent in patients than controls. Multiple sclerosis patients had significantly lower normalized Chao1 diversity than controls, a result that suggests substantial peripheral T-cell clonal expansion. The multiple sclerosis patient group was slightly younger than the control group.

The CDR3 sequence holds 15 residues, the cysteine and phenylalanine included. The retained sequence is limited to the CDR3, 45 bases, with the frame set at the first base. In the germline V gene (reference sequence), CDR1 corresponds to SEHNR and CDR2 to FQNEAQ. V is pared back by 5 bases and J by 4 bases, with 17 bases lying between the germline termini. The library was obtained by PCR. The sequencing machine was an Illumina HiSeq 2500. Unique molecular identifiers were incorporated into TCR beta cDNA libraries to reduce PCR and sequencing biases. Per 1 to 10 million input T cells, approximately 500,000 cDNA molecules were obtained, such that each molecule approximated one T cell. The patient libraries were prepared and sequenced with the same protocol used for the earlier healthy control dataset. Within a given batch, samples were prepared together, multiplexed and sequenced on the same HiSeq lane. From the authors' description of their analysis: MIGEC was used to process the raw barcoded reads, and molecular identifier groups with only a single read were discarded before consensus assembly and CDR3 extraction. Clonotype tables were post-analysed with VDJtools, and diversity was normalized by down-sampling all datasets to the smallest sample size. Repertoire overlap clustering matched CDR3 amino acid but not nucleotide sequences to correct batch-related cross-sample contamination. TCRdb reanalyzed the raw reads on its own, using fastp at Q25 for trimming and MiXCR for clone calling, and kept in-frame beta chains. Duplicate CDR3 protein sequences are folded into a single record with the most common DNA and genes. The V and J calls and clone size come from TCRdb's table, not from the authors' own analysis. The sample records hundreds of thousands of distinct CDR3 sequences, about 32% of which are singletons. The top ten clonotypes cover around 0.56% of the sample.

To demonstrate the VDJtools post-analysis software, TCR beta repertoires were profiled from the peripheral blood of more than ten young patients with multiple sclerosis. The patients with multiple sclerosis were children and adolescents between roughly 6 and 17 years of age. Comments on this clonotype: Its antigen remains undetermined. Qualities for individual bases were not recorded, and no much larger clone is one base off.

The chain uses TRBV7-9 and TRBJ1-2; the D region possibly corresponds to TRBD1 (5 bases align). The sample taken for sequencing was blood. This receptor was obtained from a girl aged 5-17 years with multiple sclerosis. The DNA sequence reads TGTGCCAGCAGCACAGAGGGGCGGGCAGCCTATGGCTACACCTTC. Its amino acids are CASSTEGRAAYGYTF.